These T cell receptor beta chains were read from a single sample in a study of beta chain features in type 1 diabetes. TCRdb's copy holds only in-frame clones and misses some; the assay was immunoSEQ multiplex PCR. Among under 950,000 clones listed, roughly a sixth were seen once. The sequenced material came from naive CD4+ T cells from blood. Receptors were obtained from a woman younger than 35 in good health. Each CDR3 is given with its conserved first and last residue. Each record gives: D gene, clone size, CDR3 length, V gene, J gene, CDR3 protein, CDR3 DNA. The D gene is left open where the match is weak. Size is stated for part of the rows, as once, few or many counts, or as a class when the clone is expanded.

d_call: TRBD2
clone_size: .
cdr3_length: 16
v_call: TRBV15
j_call: TRBJ2-7
cdr3_aa: CATSRDLPSGRYEQYF
cdr3_nt: TGTGCCACCAGCAGAGATCTCCCTAGCGGGAGATACGAGCAGTACTTC

d_call: TRBD2
clone_size: .
cdr3_length: 17
v_call: TRBV28
j_call: TRBJ2-3
cdr3_aa: CASSLSRTSGNTDTQYF
cdr3_nt: TGTGCCAGCAGTTTATCCCGGACTAGCGGGAATACAGATACGCAGTATTTT

d_call: .
clone_size: .
cdr3_length: 15
v_call: TRBV6-5
j_call: TRBJ2-7
cdr3_aa: CASSNRRESNYEQYF
cdr3_nt: TGTGCCAGCAGTAACCGCCGGGAGTCCAATTACGAGCAGTACTTC

d_call: TRBD2
clone_size: .
cdr3_length: 15
v_call: TRBV28
j_call: TRBJ2-7
cdr3_aa: CASSPGLARTYEQYF
cdr3_nt: TGTGCCAGCAGTCCGGGACTAGCGCGGACCTACGAGCAGTACTTC

d_call: .
clone_size: .
cdr3_length: 13
v_call: TRBV7-9
j_call: TRBJ2-5
cdr3_aa: CASSLPFKETQYF
cdr3_nt: TGTGCCAGCAGCTTACCTTTTAAAGAGACCCAGTACTTC

d_call: TRBD2
clone_size: .
cdr3_length: 16
v_call: TRBV19
j_call: TRBJ2-4
cdr3_aa: CASSIWTSGTKNIQYF
cdr3_nt: TGTGCCAGTAGTATATGGACTAGCGGGACTAAAAACATTCAGTACTTC

d_call: .
clone_size: .
cdr3_length: 12
v_call: TRBV28
j_call: TRBJ2-4
cdr3_aa: CATEGNLNIQYF
cdr3_nt: TGTGCCACGGAGGGAAATTTGAACATTCAGTACTTC

d_call: TRBD2
clone_size: .
cdr3_length: 17
v_call: TRBV5-6
j_call: TRBJ2-1
cdr3_aa: CASSLDVGTSGYNEQFF
cdr3_nt: TGTGCCAGCAGCTTGGATGTAGGGACTAGCGGGTACAATGAGCAGTTCTTC

d_call: .
clone_size: .
cdr3_length: 15
v_call: TRBV5-3
j_call: TRBJ2-3
cdr3_aa: CARSSKDESTDTQYF
cdr3_nt: TGTGCCAGAAGCTCCAAGGATGAGAGCACAGATACGCAGTATTTT

d_call: .
clone_size: .
cdr3_length: 13
v_call: TRBV4-3
j_call: TRBJ2-3
cdr3_aa: CASSQDAGDTQYF
cdr3_nt: TGCGCCAGCAGCCAGGACGCCGGAGATACGCAGTATTTT

d_call: .
clone_size: few
cdr3_length: 15
v_call: TRBV19
j_call: TRBJ2-4
cdr3_aa: CASSISGLARNIQYF
cdr3_nt: TGTGCCAGTAGTATCTCGGGACTGGCGAGAAACATTCAGTACTTC

d_call: .
clone_size: few
cdr3_length: 18
v_call: TRBV13
j_call: TRBJ2-1
cdr3_aa: CASSLVSFRGRGRDEQFF
cdr3_nt: TGTGCCAGCAGCTTAGTTTCATTCCGGGGGCGTGGGAGGGATGAGCAGTTCTTC

d_call: TRBD2
clone_size: few
cdr3_length: 16
v_call: TRBV10-3
j_call: TRBJ2-3
cdr3_aa: CAIRTASGGSTDTQYF
cdr3_nt: TGTGCCATCAGGACCGCTAGCGGGGGGAGCACAGATACGCAGTATTTT

d_call: .
clone_size: few
cdr3_length: 11
v_call: TRBV10-3
j_call: TRBJ2-2
cdr3_aa: CAIGHTGELFF
cdr3_nt: TGTGCCATCGGTCACACCGGGGAGCTGTTTTTT

d_call: .
clone_size: few
cdr3_length: 18
v_call: TRBV7-2
j_call: TRBJ2-2
cdr3_aa: CASSLIRPGVTNTGELFF
cdr3_nt: TGTGCCAGCAGCTTAATCCGGCCCGGGGTAACGAACACCGGGGAGCTGTTTTTT

d_call: TRBD2
clone_size: .
cdr3_length: 13
v_call: TRBV29-1
j_call: TRBJ2-5
cdr3_aa: CSVGPGGRETQYF
cdr3_nt: TGCAGCGTCGGCCCGGGGGGGCGAGAGACCCAGTACTTC

d_call: .
clone_size: .
cdr3_length: 13
v_call: TRBV29-1
j_call: TRBJ2-4
cdr3_aa: CSVGGLAKNIQYF
cdr3_nt: TGCAGCGTGGGGGGGCTAGCCAAAAACATTCAGTACTTC